Detailed here is one T cell receptor (beta chain). This CDR3 has 18 residues. From germline, CDR1 is SGHRS and CDR2 YFSETQ. The V and J ends lost 0 bases and 2 bases, in that order; junction bases with no gene match: 12. The data originate from a study of blood T cell repertoires in COVID-19. Background on the study: The analysed material was cDNA or gDNA that came from T cells, B-cell-depleted T cells, or PBMCs.

In the original processing: How many nucleated cells were present was estimated from reference gene primer amplification. Repertoires were generated with immunoSEQ multiplex PCR, while TCRdb's copy carries only in-frame clones and drops some. The V and J calls and clone size are taken from that table; D and trimming were inferred from the DNA. This sample carries some 40,000 clones, roughly three quarters of them seen once, and the ten largest clones take around 20%. The sample comprised peripheral blood. V gene TRBV5-1 combines with J gene TRBJ2-5; TRBD2 matches 8 bases. The TCR was taken from a man aged 65-85 years with acute or convalescent COVID-19. CDR3 sequence: CASSLGRGADTKQETQYF. The CDR3, as DNA: TGCGCCAGCAGCTTGGGGCGGGGGGCTGACACAAAACAAGAGACCCAGTACTTC.